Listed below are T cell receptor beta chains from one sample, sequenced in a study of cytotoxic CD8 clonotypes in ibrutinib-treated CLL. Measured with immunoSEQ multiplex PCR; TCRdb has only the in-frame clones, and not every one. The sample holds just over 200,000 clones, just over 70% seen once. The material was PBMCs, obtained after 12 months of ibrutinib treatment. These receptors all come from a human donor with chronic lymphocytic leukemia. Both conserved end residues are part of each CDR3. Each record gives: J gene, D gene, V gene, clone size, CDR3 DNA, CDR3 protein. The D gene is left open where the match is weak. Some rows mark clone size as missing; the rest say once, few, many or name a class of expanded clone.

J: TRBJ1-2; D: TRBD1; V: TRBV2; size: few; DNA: TGTGCCAGCAGTGAAGTGTGGGGGACAGGGGGCGTTAACTATGGCTACACCTTC; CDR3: CASSEVWGTGGVNYGYTF
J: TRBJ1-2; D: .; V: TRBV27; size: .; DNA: TGTGCCAGCAGTTTATCGACATTCGGCAGTAACTATGGCTACACCTTC; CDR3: CASSLSTFGSNYGYTF
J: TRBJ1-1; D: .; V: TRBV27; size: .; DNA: TGTGCCAGCAGCAGGGCAGAGAACACTGAAGCTTTCTTT; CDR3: CASSRAENTEAFF
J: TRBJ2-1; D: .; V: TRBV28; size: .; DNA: TGTGCCAGCACCCGAATCGGGACCAAATACAATGAGCAGTTCTTC; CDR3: CASTRIGTKYNEQFF
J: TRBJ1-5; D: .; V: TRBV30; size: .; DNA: TGTGCCTGGGCAGGTCCATCGGGAAAGCCCCAGCATTTT; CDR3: CAWAGPSGKPQHF
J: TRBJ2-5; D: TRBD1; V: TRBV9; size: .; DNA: TGTGCCAGCAGCGTAGCCGACAGGGGCCTGAACCAAGAGACCCAGTACTTC; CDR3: CASSVADRGLNQETQYF
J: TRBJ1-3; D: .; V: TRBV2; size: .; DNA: TGTGCCAGTTTAGAGGGTAGGGCGCTATATTTT; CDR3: CASLEGRALYF
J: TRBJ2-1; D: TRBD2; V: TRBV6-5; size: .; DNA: TGTGCCAGCAGTCGGACACTAGCGGGCTACAATGAGCAGTTCTTC; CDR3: CASSRTLAGYNEQFF
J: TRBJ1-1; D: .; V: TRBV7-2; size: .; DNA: TGTGCCAGCAGCTTAGTTGGTGAAGCTTTCTTT; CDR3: CASSLVGEAFF
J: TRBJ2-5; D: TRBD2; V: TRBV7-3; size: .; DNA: TGTGCCAGCAGCCCTAGCGGGAGGGCCGCCGGAGAGACCCAGTACTTC; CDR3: CASSPSGRAAGETQYF
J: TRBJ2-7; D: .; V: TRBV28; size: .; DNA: TGTGCCAGCAGTGTGCGGAACTACGAGCAGTACTTC; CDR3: CASSVRNYEQYF
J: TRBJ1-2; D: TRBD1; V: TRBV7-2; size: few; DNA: TGTGCCAGCAGCTGGCCGGGACAGGGAGACTATGGCTACACCTTC; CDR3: CASSWPGQGDYGYTF
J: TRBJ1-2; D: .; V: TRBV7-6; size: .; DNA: TGTGCCAGCGGCGGACAGCTCTATGGCTACACCTTC; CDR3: CASGGQLYGYTF
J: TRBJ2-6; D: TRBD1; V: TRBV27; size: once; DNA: TGTGCCAGCACTCCAAGGGTAGGACAGGGGGCAGGTGGGGCCAACGTCCTGACTTTC; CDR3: CASTPRVGQGAGGANVLTF
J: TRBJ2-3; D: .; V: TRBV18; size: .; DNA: TGTGCCAGCGCCCGGGGATACGAAGATACGCAGTATTTT; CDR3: CASARGYEDTQYF
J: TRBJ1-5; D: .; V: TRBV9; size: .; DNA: TGTGCCAGCAGCGTGGAGGGGTTTAGCAATCAGCCCCAGCATTTT; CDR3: CASSVEGFSNQPQHF
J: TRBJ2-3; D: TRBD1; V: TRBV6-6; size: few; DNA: TGTGCCAGCAGCCCCCGGGACAGAAGCACAGATACGCAGTATTTT; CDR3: CASSPRDRSTDTQYF
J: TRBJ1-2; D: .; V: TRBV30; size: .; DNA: TGTGCCCGAGTAGAGATGAGGGTTGGCATCTATGGCTACACCTTC; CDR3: CARVEMRVGIYGYTF
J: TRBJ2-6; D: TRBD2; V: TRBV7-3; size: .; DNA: TGTGCCAGCAGCTTATTACTAGCGGGATTCTCTGGGGCCAACGTCCTGACTTTC; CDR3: CASSLLLAGFSGANVLTF
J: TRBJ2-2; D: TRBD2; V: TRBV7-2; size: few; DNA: TGTGCCAGCATCAAGGGAACTAGCGGAAAGAGCGGGGAGCTGTTTTTT; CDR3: CASIKGTSGKSGELFF
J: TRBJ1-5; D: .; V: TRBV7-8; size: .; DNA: TGTGCCAGCAGCTTATTCCGAGGGAACAATCAGCCCCAGCATTTT; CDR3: CASSLFRGNNQPQHF
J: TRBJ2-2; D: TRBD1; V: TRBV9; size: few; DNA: TGTGCCAGCAGCGTCGGGACAGGGGGGACCGGGGAGCTGTTTTTT; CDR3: CASSVGTGGTGELFF
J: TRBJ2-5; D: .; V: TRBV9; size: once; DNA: TGTGCCAGCAGAGGACATTCCACAGGGACCCAGTACTTC; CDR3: CASRGHSTGTQYF
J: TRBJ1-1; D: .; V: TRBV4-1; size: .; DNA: TGCGCCAGCAGCCAAGAGTCTGCAGGTCAGGGGAAAATAACTGAAGCTTTCTTT; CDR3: CASSQESAGQGKITEAFF
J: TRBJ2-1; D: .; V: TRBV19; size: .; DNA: TGTGCCAGTAGTAAGGGCCAGGGAGGTTACAATGAGCAGTTCTTC; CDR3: CASSKGQGGYNEQFF
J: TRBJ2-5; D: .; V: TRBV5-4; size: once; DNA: TGTGCCAGCAGCCTCGGCCAGCGGCAAGAGACCCAGTACTTC; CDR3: CASSLGQRQETQYF
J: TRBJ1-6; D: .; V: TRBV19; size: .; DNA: TGTGCCAGTACCCCGATAGGGGATGTAAATTCACCCCTCCACTTT; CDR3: CASTPIGDVNSPLHF
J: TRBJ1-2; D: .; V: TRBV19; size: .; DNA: TGTGCCAGTAGTATAGAGGCCGGGGGGATGGCTAACTATGGCTACACCTTC; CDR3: CASSIEAGGMANYGYTF
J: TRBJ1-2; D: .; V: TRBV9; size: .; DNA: TGTGCCAGCAGCGAGCCCGGGCGCTACACCTTC; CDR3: CASSEPGRYTF
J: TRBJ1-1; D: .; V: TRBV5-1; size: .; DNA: TGCGCCAGCAGCAAAGGACCGGACAGGAACACTGAAGCTTTCTTT; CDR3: CASSKGPDRNTEAFF
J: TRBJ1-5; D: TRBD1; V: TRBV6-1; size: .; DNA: TGTGCCAGCAGTAGACAGGGAAATCAGCCCCAGCATTTT; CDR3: CASSRQGNQPQHF
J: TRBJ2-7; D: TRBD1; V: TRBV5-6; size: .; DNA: TGTGCCAGCAGTCAATACCGGACAGGGGGCGTCCCCTCCTACGAGCAGTACTTC; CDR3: CASSQYRTGGVPSYEQYF
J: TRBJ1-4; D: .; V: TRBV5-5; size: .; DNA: TGTGCCAGCAGCTTGGTACTAGCGTCTGGGGAAAAACTGTTTTTT; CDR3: CASSLVLASGEKLFF
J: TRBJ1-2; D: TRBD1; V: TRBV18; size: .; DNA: TGTGCCAGCTCACAACAGACAGGGATGGGCTATGGCTACACCTTC; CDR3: CASSQQTGMGYGYTF
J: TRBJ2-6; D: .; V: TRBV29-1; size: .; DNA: TGCAGCGTCTCCAAATGGACGGACTCTGGGGCCAACGTCCTGACTTTC; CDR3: CSVSKWTDSGANVLTF
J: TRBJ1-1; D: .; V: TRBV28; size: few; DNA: TGTGCCAGCAGTTTCGTGAAGGGTGAACCTAATATTGAAGCTTTCTTT; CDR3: CASSFVKGEPNIEAFF
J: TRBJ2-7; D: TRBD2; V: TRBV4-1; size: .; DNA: TGCGCCAGCAGCCCTATACTCAAGGGGACTAGCGGGAGTAACGAGCAGTACTTC; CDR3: CASSPILKGTSGSNEQYF
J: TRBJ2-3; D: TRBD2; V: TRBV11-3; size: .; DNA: TGTGCCAGCAGCTTAGTCGGGAGCGGGAGAACAGATACGCAGTATTTT; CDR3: CASSLVGSGRTDTQYF
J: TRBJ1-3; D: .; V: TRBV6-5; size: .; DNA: TGTGCCAGCAGTTACTCGAGGGAGGGAAACACCATATATTTT; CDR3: CASSYSREGNTIYF
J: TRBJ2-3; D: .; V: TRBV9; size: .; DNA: TGTGCCAGCAGCGTAGCTAGTGGGAGTGGCACAGATACGCAGTATTTT; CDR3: CASSVASGSGTDTQYF
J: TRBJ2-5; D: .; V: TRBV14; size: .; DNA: TGTGCCAGCAGCCAAGTCTATTGGACAGACTCGGAGACCCAGTACTTC; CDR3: CASSQVYWTDSETQYF
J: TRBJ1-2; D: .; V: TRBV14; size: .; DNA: TGTGCCAGCACCGGGGCCAGTAACTATGGCTACACCTTC; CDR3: CASTGASNYGYTF
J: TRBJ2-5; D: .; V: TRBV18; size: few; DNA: TGTGCCAGCTCACGCCAAGAGACCCAGTACTTC; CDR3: CASSRQETQYF
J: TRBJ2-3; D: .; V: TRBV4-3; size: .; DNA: TGCGCCAGCAGCCAAGACACCCGAACAGGGATGACAGATACGCAGTATTTT; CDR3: CASSQDTRTGMTDTQYF
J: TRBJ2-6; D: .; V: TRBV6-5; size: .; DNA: TGTGCCAGCAGTTACTCGAGAGGGGCTGGGGCCAGCGTCCTGACTTTC; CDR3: CASSYSRGAGASVLTF
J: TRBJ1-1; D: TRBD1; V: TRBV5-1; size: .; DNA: TGCGCCAGCAGCTATTCCAGGGGGCGCTTAAACACTGAAGCTTTCTTT; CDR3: CASSYSRGRLNTEAFF
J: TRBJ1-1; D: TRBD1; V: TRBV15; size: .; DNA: TGTGCCACCAGCCGACCGGGACAGAGGAACACTGAAGCTTTCTTT; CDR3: CATSRPGQRNTEAFF
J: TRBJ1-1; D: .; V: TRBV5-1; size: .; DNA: TGCGCCAGCAGCTGGGAGACGGTTGGCACTGAAGCTTTCTTT; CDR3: CASSWETVGTEAFF